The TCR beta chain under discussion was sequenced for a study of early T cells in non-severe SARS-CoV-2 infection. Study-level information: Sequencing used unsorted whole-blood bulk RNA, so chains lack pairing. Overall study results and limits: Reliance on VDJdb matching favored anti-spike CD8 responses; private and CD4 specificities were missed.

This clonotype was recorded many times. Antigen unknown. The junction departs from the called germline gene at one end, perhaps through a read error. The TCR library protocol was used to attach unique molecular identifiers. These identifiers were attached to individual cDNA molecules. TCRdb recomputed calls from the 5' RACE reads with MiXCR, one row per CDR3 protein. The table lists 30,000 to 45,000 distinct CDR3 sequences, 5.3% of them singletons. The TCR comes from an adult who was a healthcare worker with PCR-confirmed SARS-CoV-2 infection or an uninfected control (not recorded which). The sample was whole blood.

The CDR3 nucleotides are TGCGCCAGCAGCCAAGGAGCTGTGAGGATCTTT. This encodes CASSQGAVRIF. The genes are TRBV4-1 and TRBJ1-1; D not resolved. The germline CDR1 and CDR2 sequences are MGHRA and YSYEKL. This CDR3 has 11 amino acids.